The TCR beta chain under discussion was sequenced for a study of spatial heterogeneity in lung cancer. Study results and caveats: Detection of ubiquitous tumor TCRs in blood was higher at resection than follow-up.

Time point specified: sample taken at primary tumor resection. Donors were roughly 72 untreated early-stage non-small cell lung cancer patients. Unsorted whole RNA from tumor, nontumor lung or frozen PBMC underwent sequencing. This clonotype was picked up many times. Antigen unknown. CDR1 and CDR2 from the germline V gene are SQVTM and ANQGSEA. The length of the CDR3 is 13 residues. Losses at the gene ends were 3 bases for V and 5 bases for J; bases not matched to a gene: 6. On each TCR cDNA molecule, a unique molecular identifier was present. TCRdb re-called the 5' RACE reads with MiXCR, one entry per CDR3 protein. This sample has fewer than 45,000 distinct CDR3 sequences, with under 7.5% found just once.

This clonotype was sampled from a female donor with early-stage non-small cell lung cancer. The sequencing here drew on PBMCs, taken at surgery. The chain carries TRBV29-1 and TRBJ2-5, with 7 bases matching TRBD1. This chain's CDR3 is CSVDPTGRETQYF. The CDR3 region has the DNA TGCAGCGTTGACCCGACAGGGCGGGAGACCCAGTACTTC.